This T cell receptor beta chain was sequenced for a study of shared clonotypes between healthy human individuals (dated by TCRdb to 2018 to 2020). About the study as a whole: A couple of women and a few men aged 18 to 49 years were included in the cohort. For each donor, three plates each were used for CD4 naive and CD4 memory, two plates were used for CD8 naive, and one plate was used for CD8 memory. Blood TCR repertoires of roughly five healthy adults were deeply sequenced to estimate repertoire size and the extent of clonotype sharing between individuals. To increase sequencing depth and limit assay-specific biases, different laboratories used diverse techniques to prepare libraries and sequence TCR repertoires. Leukapheresis yielded between about 0.85 and 9.5 billion PBMCs per donor.

The CDR1 and CDR2 encoded by the germline V gene are SGHTS and YDEGEE. The CDR3 covers 13 residues, taking in both the cysteine and the phenylalanine. The entry retains the CDR3 DNA only, 39 bases that are in frame from base 1. Trimming costs V 4 bases and J 0 bases, and their ends lie 8 bases apart. Using the deep immunoSEQ assay, TCR CDR3 regions were amplified from genomic DNA by multiplex PCR. Extracted genomic DNA from each cell subset was distributed evenly across all wells of several immunoSEQ 96-well plates, and each plate was treated as a replicate. For sorted subsets, about 200 ng genomic DNA, equal to tens of thousands of T cell genomes, was loaded into each replicate PCR. Purified libraries were measured with a Qubit 3.0 fluorometer, size-checked on a Bioanalyzer 2100, and measured again with the KAPA Library Quantification kit. Every immunoSEQ 96-well plate was sequenced on a dedicated single-read 150-cycle Illumina NextSeq 550 flow cell. Per the source publication's procedure: The immunoSEQ output contained only junctional sequences without quality scores, so filtering could not match that applied to full-length reads. Sequences were annotated with PyIR, a Python wrapper for IgBLAST v1.9, using IMGT germline references to assign V/J genes and CDR3. Reads with weak V/J assignments (E-value above 1e-6), missing CDR3, stop codons, out-of-frame junctions, or ambiguous translated residues were removed. V3J clonotypes were defined as sequences sharing an identical inferred V gene, J gene, and CDR3 amino acid sequence. Percentage overlap between repertoires was calculated by dividing the number of shared unique clonotypes by the size of the smaller repertoire. Three approaches were used to assess repertoire richness: RTK rarefaction, the Chao1 estimator, and Recon v2.1 estimates of unobserved clonotypes. Generation probabilities were computed with OLGA for all TCRbeta clonotypes obtained by the gDNA method from four donors. TCRdb retrieved this table from immuneACCESS and kept in-frame rearrangements only. Not all clones are present; in checked studies, unresolved V genes account for under half, and no reason is known for the remainder. The D gene and trimming were derived from the DNA, and the V and J assignments and clone size from that table. The sample records hundreds of thousands of clones, around 95% of which are singletons. The ten largest make up 0.095% to 0.12% of the sample.

CD8 naive samples were obtained by positive selection for CCR7 among CD45RO-negative cells, yielding a CD45RA+CCR7+ population from which TemRA cells were excluded. Healthy HIV-negative adults with no recently reported acute infections or vaccinations were included as donors. Every donor was a Caucasian adult residing in Nashville, Tennessee, USA. Blood was collected by leukapheresis, and PBMCs were isolated by Ficoll-Histopaque density gradient centrifugation and then cryopreserved in liquid nitrogen vapor phase. Analytical flow cytometry was used to check the purity and quantity of every magnetically sorted T cell population. Genomic DNA was isolated from each sorted fraction and quantified by UV absorbance on a Nanodrop 2000c. Notes on this clone: Its antigen is still unknown. It has no much larger one-base neighbor in the sample; base qualities were not kept.

The full study reports these points: Estimated clonotype richness was generally larger for naive than for memory subsets. The small number of donors limited the genetic and exposure-history diversity represented. Around 5% of naive CD4, more than 3% of naive CD8, roughly 2.4% of memory CD4, and about 0.4% of memory CD8 clonotypes were shared across a few donors. Higher generation probabilities were observed for clonotypes shared by all four sorted-subset donors than for non-shared clonotypes. Incomplete sequencing was indicated by rarefaction of sorted-subset datasets, despite the large sequencing depth. Sampling was restricted to blood, and TCR repertoires in tissue are likely to differ from TCR repertoires in blood. Based on pairwise subsampling, the degree of clonotype sharing among donors was expected to be affected by sequencing depth.

Source material: naive CD8+ T cells sorted from blood. The cell subset or site label here, explained by the study, means: CD45RA+CCR7+. The TCR sequence derives from a woman in her twenties or thirties in good health. Here the chain combines TRBV5-8 and TRBJ2-7; too little of a D gene remains to name it. The DNA sequence is given as TGTGCCAGCAGCGGCGACTCCTCCTACGAGCAGTACTTC. Protein translation: CASSGDSSYEQYF.